A single sample is the source of the 26 T cell receptor beta chains below, sequenced in a study of cytomegalovirus exposure and HLA in healthy donors. Primers for the PCR totalled 60 Vbeta and 13 Jbeta. Using immunoSEQ multiplex PCR, the repertoire was profiled, and TCRdb retains in-frame clones only, with some absent. The repertoire holds 45,000 to 65,000 clones, with approximately 73% as singletons. Sequenced sample: PBMCs. These receptors were taken from a man aged 18 to 30 in good health and CMV-seronegative.

Of note for this clone: The sample holds other DNA sequences that translate to the same CDR3. The chain combines TRBV6-5 with TRBJ2-5; 9 positions agree with TRBD1. The V segment lost 5 bases and the J segment 13 bases; nucleotides outside the gene matches: 8. The germline V gene encodes CDR1 MNHEY and CDR2 SVGAGI. CDR3 length: 12 residues. CDR3 nucleotide sequence: TGTGCCAGCAGTCATGACAGGGGGGTCCGGTACTTC. It translates to CASSHDRGVRYF.

The chain joins TRBV5-4 to TRBJ1-1; tentatively, D is TRBD1 (6 bases). This CDR3 contains 15 residues. Deletions cut 2 bases from V and 1 base from J, with 12 bases between. Germline CDR1 and CDR2: SGHNT and YYREEE (reference sequence). The CDR3 DNA reads TGTGCCAGCAGCTTTGAAACAGGGCGGAACACTGAAGCTTTCTTT. Translation: CASSFETGRNTEAFF.

The J gene is TRBJ2-1, the V gene TRBV29-1; D is perhaps TRBD1 (7 bases). V lost 7 bases and J lost 8, with 15 bases in between. CDR1 and CDR2 from the germline V gene are SQVTM and ANQGSEA. The CDR3 contains 12 residues. CDR3 sequence (DNA): TGCAGCGCCCAGGGGGGCGCTTATGAGCAGTTCTTC. This encodes CSAQGGAYEQFF.

The V gene is TRBV7-6, the J gene TRBJ2-3; 12 bases map to TRBD2. Germline V CDR1 and CDR2: SGHVS, FNYEAQ. The CDR3 spans 16 residues. Trimming cost V 5 bases and J 6 bases; bases outside gene matches: 9. Here the CDR3 reads CASSKSRLAGEDTQYF. For the CDR3, the DNA is TGTGCCAGCAGCAAAAGCCGACTAGCGGGAGAGGATACGCAGTATTTT.

This chain joins TRBV14 and TRBJ2-7, with TRBD2 matching 9 bases. The CDR3 covers 14 residues. V lost 4 bases to trimming and J lost 8 bases; unmatched junction nucleotides: 9. Germline V lookup: CDR1 SGHDN, CDR2 FVKESK. The CDR3 protein is CASSPNVLAGKQYF. The CDR3 region has the DNA TGTGCCAGCAGCCCGAACGTTCTAGCGGGAAAGCAGTACTTC.

The gene calls are TRBV7-8 and TRBJ2-7; D may be TRBD2 (5 bases). The ends were cut back, 3 bases at V and 2 bases at J, with 11 bases in the middle. This CDR3 region has 14 residues. Germline CDR1 SGHVS, CDR2 FQNEAQ. CDR3 nucleotides: TGTGCCAGCAGCTTGGGAGACGGGACCTACGAGCAGTACTTC. It is translated as CASSLGDGTYEQYF.

V usage is TRBV11-2 and J usage is TRBJ1-5; 7 bases align to TRBD1. Unmatched junction bases numbered 8, after V lost 4 bases and J lost 2 bases. This CDR3 contains 16 residues. In germline, CDR1 is SGHAT, CDR2 FQNNGV. CDR3 region: CASSWGTDGGNQPQHF. DNA for the CDR3: TGTGCCAGCAGCTGGGGGACAGACGGCGGCAATCAGCCCCAGCATTTT.

This rearrangement joins TRBV27 to TRBJ2-7, with TRBD2 matching 12 bases. Trimming removed 7 bases from V and 4 bases from J; junction bases left unmatched: 8. The CDR3 loop spans 15 amino acids. Germline CDR1 reads MNHEY; CDR2 reads SMNVEV (reference sequence). The CDR3 sequence: CASTGAGTSGYEQYF. The CDR3 nucleotides are TGTGCCAGCACGGGTGCCGGGACTAGCGGGTACGAGCAGTACTTC.

The chain couples TRBV6-5 to TRBJ2-5; 7 bases match TRBD1. CDR1 MNHEY and CDR2 SVGAGI come from the germline V gene. The CDR3 has 14 residues. After removal of 6 bases from V and 2 bases from J, the junction contained 6 bases not matched to a gene. The CDR3 DNA reads as TGTGCCAGCAGCGCCGGGACAGCGCAAGAGACCCAGTACTTC. Protein product: CASSAGTAQETQYF.

V is TRBV6-5 and J is TRBJ2-7, with 8 bases fitting TRBD1. The CDR3 runs to 14 residues. The germline CDR1 and CDR2 sequences are MNHEY and SVGAGI. V lost 6 bases, J lost 3 bases, and 7 bases stayed unmatched. The DNA for the CDR3 is TGTGCCAGCAGAAAGACAGGGGTAGGCTACGAGCAGTACTTC. This gives the protein CASRKTGVGYEQYF.

The V and J genes are TRBV7-2 and TRBJ1-1; TRBD1 aligns across 9 bases. The CDR3 covers 14 residues. The germline CDR1 and CDR2 sequences are SGHTA and FQGNSA. V gave up 4 bases and J gave up 4 bases; unmatched junction bases: 4. CDR3 nucleotide sequence: TGTGCCAGCAGCTGGGGACAGGGAGGCACTGAAGCTTTCTTT. As protein: CASSWGQGGTEAFF.

This rearrangement joins TRBV28 to TRBJ1-1, with TRBD1 matching over 9 bases. The CDR3 extends over 14 amino acids. Germline lookup yields CDR1 MDHEN and CDR2 SYDVKM. Trimming removed 6 bases from V and 7 bases from J; junction bases left unmatched: 9. CDR3 in amino acids: CASSIMTGGNEAFF. The CDR3 bases are TGTGCCAGCAGCATAATGACAGGGGGAAATGAAGCTTTCTTT.

The chain is built from TRBV4-3 and TRBJ2-7; TRBD2 agrees at 11 bases. Germline values: CDR1 LGHNA, CDR2 YSLEER. This CDR3 has 17 amino acids. J lost 2 bases, V lost 0 bases, and 6 bases had no gene match. As DNA, the CDR3 is TGCGCCAGCAGCCAAGATCAATTGGGACTAGCGGCCTACGAGCAGTACTTC. Translated, it gives CASSQDQLGLAAYEQYF.

The chain has TRBV25-1 and TRBJ1-4; TRBD1 agrees at 8 bases. In germline, CDR1 is MGHDK, CDR2 SYGVNS. CDR3 length equals 14 residues. The V and J ends lost 6 bases and 4 bases, in that order; junction bases with no gene match: 4. The CDR3 coding sequence is TGTGCCAGCAGAGACAGGGGCCTTAATGAAAAACTGTTTTTT. Protein sequence: CASRDRGLNEKLFF.

The rearrangement uses TRBV5-1 and TRBJ2-7; tentatively, D is TRBD2 (6 bases). Germline V CDR1 and CDR2: SGHRS, YFSETQ. The ends were cut back, 0 bases at V and 0 bases at J, with 16 bases in the middle. The CDR3 runs 17 residues. Here the CDR3 DNA reads TGCGCCAGCAGCTTGGTTGCCGGCGGGGCAAGCTCCTACGAGCAGTACTTC. Protein sequence: CASSLVAGGASSYEQYF.

The V and J genes are TRBV28 and TRBJ2-7; D may be TRBD2 (6 bases). The CDR3 extends over 14 amino acids. Trimming cost V 6 bases and J 6 bases, with 18 bases left between them. From germline, CDR1 is MDHEN and CDR2 SYDVKM. CDR3 protein: CASSLEAGSSEQYF. CDR3 coding DNA: TGTGCCAGCAGCCTAGAGGCGGGGTCCAGCGAGCAGTACTTC.

This clone was seen only once. The V and J genes are TRBV10-3 and TRBJ1-2, with TRBD1 matching 7 bases. This CDR3 contains 14 residues. J was trimmed by 6 bases and V by 4 bases; bases with no gene match: 8. Germline V gene sequence: CDR1 ENHRY, CDR2 SYGVKD. The CDR3 coding sequence is TGTGCCATCAGTGGGCAACAGGGGTCCCATGGCTACACCTTC. It translates to CAISGQQGSHGYTF.

This clone has just a few counts. The chain has TRBV18 and TRBJ2-7; 7 positions agree with TRBD1. The J segment lost 4 bases and the V segment lost 0 bases, leaving 3 bases of the junction unmatched. The CDR3 is 14 amino acids. The germline CDR1 and CDR2 sequences are KGHSH and LQKENI. The CDR3 loop reads CASSPPWDSYEQYF. CDR3 sequence (DNA): TGTGCCAGCTCACCACCGTGGGACAGTTACGAGCAGTACTTC.

The genes are TRBV2 and TRBJ2-3; a weak D match, TRBD2 (6 bases). The CDR3 length is 16 residues. V lost 9 bases, J lost 1 base, and 20 bases lay in between. The germline CDR1 and CDR2 sequences are SNHLY and FYNNEI. CDR3 region: CASSPAGNRGTDTQYF. The CDR3 DNA sequence: TGTGCCAGTAGCCCGGCGGGGAACCGGGGCACAGATACGCAGTATTTT.

The chain combines TRBV7-9 with TRBJ1-1; D is uncertain. V gave up 4 bases and J gave up 0 bases, with 9 bases separating them. This CDR3 spans 14 amino acids. Per germline, CDR1 SEHNR and CDR2 FQNEAQ (reference sequence). This CDR3 reads CASSSSGMNTEAFF. CDR3 in DNA: TGTGCCAGCAGCTCCTCGGGAATGAACACTGAAGCTTTCTTT.

V is TRBV6-1 and J is TRBJ1-5, with D unresolved. V lost 3 bases to trimming and J lost 4 bases, with 13 bases between them. The CDR3 extends over 15 amino acids. Germline V gene lookup returns CDR1 MNHNS and CDR2 SASEGT. CDR3 DNA sequence: TGTGCCAGCAGTGAGAGGGATTGGAATAATCAGCCCCAGCATTTT. This sequence encodes CASSERDWNNQPQHF.

The chain has TRBV7-2 and TRBJ1-5, with 7 bases matching TRBD1. The junction had 3 bases not matched to a gene; V was cut back by 4 bases and J by 3 bases. In germline, CDR1 is SGHTA, CDR2 FQGNSA. The CDR3 covers 14 residues. Here the CDR3 DNA reads TGTGCCAGCAGCTCAGGGGGTCCCAATCAGCCCCAGCATTTT. This codes for CASSSGGPNQPQHF.

This chain connects TRBV10-1 to TRBJ2-7, with a possible D match to TRBD1 (5 bases). The germline gives CDR1 WNHNN, CDR2 SYGVQD (reference sequence). The CDR3 sequence is 14 residues long. The V gene lost 0 bases and the J gene lost 3 bases, with 9 bases spanning the gap. The CDR3 protein is CASSESRQNYEQYF. CDR3 nucleotide sequence: TGCGCCAGCAGTGAGTCTCGACAGAACTACGAGCAGTACTTC.

The chain combines TRBV4-2 with TRBJ1-4; a weak D match, TRBD1 (5 bases). Germline CDR1 and CDR2: LGHNA and YNFKEQ. The CDR3 is made up of 15 amino acids. Trimming took off 0 bases at V and 5 bases at J, with 10 bases between the two ends. CDR3 sequence: CASSQEGKGNEKLFF. The CDR3, as DNA: TGTGCCAGCAGCCAAGAGGGGAAGGGGAATGAAAAACTGTTTTTT.

V is TRBV2 and J is TRBJ2-7; D gene ambiguous. Trimming shortened V by 8 bases and J by 2 bases, and 10 bases separated the two germline ends. This CDR3 contains 12 residues. The germline gives CDR1 SNHLY, CDR2 FYNNEI. The CDR3 here is CASGPLAYEQYF. DNA of the CDR3: TGTGCCAGCGGGCCTTTGGCCTACGAGCAGTACTTC.

The CDR3 protein is CASKRVNYGYTF. The CDR3 DNA reads as TGTGCCAGCAAGCGGGTAAACTATGGCTACACCTTC. V gene TRBV6-1 combines with J gene TRBJ1-2; D uncertain. CDR1 and CDR2 (germline): MNHNS, SASEGT. CDR3 length: 12 residues. Trimming removed 7 bases from V and 2 bases from J, with 8 bases in between.